These T cell receptor beta chains were read from a single sample in a study of T cell responses to AZD1222 COVID-19 vaccine. Measured with immunoSEQ multiplex PCR; TCRdb has only the in-frame clones, and not every one. This sample has about 150,000 clones, with around 90% found just once. The specimen comprised peripheral blood, sampled 28 days after the second AZD1222 dose. Source of these receptors: an adult who received the AZD1222 COVID-19 vaccine. The CDR3 runs from the conserved cysteine through the conserved F or W. The D gene is left open where the match is weak. Clone size appears in some rows only: once, few, many, or a class for an expanded clone.

size: .; D: .; V: TRBV2; J: TRBJ2-7; CDR3: CASHPTDTSYEQYF; DNA: TGTGCCAGCCACCCGACGGACACCTCCTACGAGCAGTACTTC
size: once; D: TRBD1; V: TRBV6-5; J: TRBJ2-5; CDR3: CASSYETGVGETQYF; DNA: TGTGCCAGCAGTTACGAGACAGGGGTAGGGGAGACCCAGTACTTC
size: .; D: TRBD1; V: TRBV10-3; J: TRBJ1-2; CDR3: CAISVGQGASGYTF; DNA: TGTGCCATCAGTGTTGGACAGGGGGCGAGTGGCTACACCTTC
size: .; D: TRBD2; V: TRBV19; J: TRBJ2-5; CDR3: CASSASGLAGGPGMETQYF; DNA: TGTGCCAGTAGTGCCAGCGGACTAGCGGGAGGGCCGGGGATGGAGACCCAGTACTTC
size: once; D: .; V: TRBV18; J: TRBJ1-5; CDR3: CASSLFQGNNQPQHF; DNA: TGTGCCAGCTCATTATTCCAAGGGAACAATCAGCCCCAGCATTTT
size: .; D: TRBD1; V: TRBV7-9; J: TRBJ2-1; CDR3: CASTPPGGSDNEQFF; DNA: TGTGCCAGCACCCCCCCAGGGGGATCTGACAATGAGCAGTTCTTC
size: .; D: TRBD2; V: TRBV27; J: TRBJ2-7; CDR3: CASSYSGRGREQYF; DNA: TGTGCCAGCAGTTACAGCGGGAGGGGGAGGGAGCAGTACTTC
size: .; D: .; V: TRBV3-1/TRBV3-2; J: TRBJ1-6; CDR3: CASSQTLRSMLYNSPLHF; DNA: TGTGCCAGCAGCCAAACGTTACGATCGATGCTCTATAATTCACCCCTCCACTTT
size: .; D: .; V: TRBV28; J: TRBJ1-5; CDR3: CASSLHRDGNQPQHF; DNA: TGTGCCAGCAGTTTACACCGGGACGGGAATCAGCCCCAGCATTTT
size: .; D: .; V: TRBV12-3/TRBV12-4; J: TRBJ2-4; CDR3: CASSFGTENIQYF; DNA: TGTGCCAGCAGTTTCGGGACTGAAAACATTCAGTACTTC
size: .; D: TRBD1; V: TRBV2; J: TRBJ1-5; CDR3: CASQRGRRQPQHF; DNA: TGTGCCAGCCAAAGGGGGCGGCGGCAGCCCCAGCATTTT
size: .; D: TRBD2; V: TRBV18; J: TRBJ2-4; CDR3: CASSPPRGGLAKNIQYF; DNA: TGTGCCAGCTCACCACCGCGGGGGGGCCTAGCCAAAAACATTCAGTACTTC
size: .; D: .; V: TRBV6-2/TRBV6-3; J: TRBJ2-4; CDR3: CASSYSSTRAKNIQYF; DNA: TGTGCCAGCAGTTACTCGTCCACCAGGGCCAAAAACATTCAGTACTTC
size: .; D: TRBD1; V: TRBV19; J: TRBJ1-4; CDR3: CASGIGGKGEKLFF; DNA: TGTGCCAGCGGGATAGGGGGCAAAGGGGAAAAACTGTTTTTT
size: few; D: .; V: TRBV4-3; J: TRBJ1-1; CDR3: CASGWTLNTEAFF; DNA: TGCGCCAGCGGTTGGACGTTGAACACTGAAGCTTTCTTT
size: .; D: TRBD2; V: TRBV5-1; J: TRBJ2-2; CDR3: CASSLTPGGTTGELFF; DNA: TGCGCCAGCAGCTTGACGCCGGGGGGAACGACCGGGGAGCTGTTTTTT
size: once; D: .; V: TRBV28; J: TRBJ1-6; CDR3: CASSSNQGSPLHF; DNA: TGTGCCAGCAGCTCGAACCAGGGATCACCCCTCCACTTT
size: .; D: TRBD1; V: TRBV19; J: TRBJ2-7; CDR3: CASSRDSSYEQYF; DNA: TGTGCCAGTAGTAGGGACAGTTCCTACGAGCAGTACTTC
size: .; D: TRBD1; V: TRBV6-5; J: TRBJ2-2; CDR3: CASEGQATPTGELFF; DNA: TGTGCCAGCGAGGGACAGGCCACCCCGACCGGGGAGCTGTTTTTT
size: .; D: .; V: TRBV5-1; J: TRBJ2-7; CDR3: CASSQRGNSYEQYF; DNA: TGCGCCAGCAGCCAGAGGGGGAACTCCTACGAGCAGTACTTC
size: .; D: TRBD1; V: TRBV4-2; J: TRBJ2-7; CDR3: CASSQGKQDRGSYEQYF; DNA: TGTGCCAGCAGCCAAGGGAAGCAGGACAGGGGGTCCTACGAGCAGTACTTC
size: .; D: TRBD1; V: TRBV6-5; J: TRBJ2-3; CDR3: CASMSNRGQADTQYF; DNA: TGTGCCAGCATGAGTAACAGGGGGCAAGCAGATACGCAGTATTTT
size: .; D: TRBD2; V: TRBV27; J: TRBJ2-1; CDR3: CASSFFGTSTRSSYNEQFF; DNA: TGTGCCAGCAGTTTTTTCGGGACTAGCACCCGGAGCTCCTACAATGAGCAGTTCTTC
size: .; D: .; V: TRBV18; J: TRBJ1-5; CDR3: CASSPTDNQPQHF; DNA: TGTGCCAGCTCACCAACGGACAATCAGCCCCAGCATTTT
size: .; D: .; V: TRBV6-6; J: TRBJ2-7; CDR3: CASTPTDRYSYEQYF; DNA: TGTGCCAGCACCCCAACCGACCGATACTCCTACGAGCAGTACTTC
size: .; D: .; V: TRBV7-3; J: TRBJ2-2; CDR3: CASSSRTGFAAGELFF; DNA: TGTGCCAGCAGCTCCCGGACGGGATTCGCAGCCGGGGAGCTGTTTTTT
size: .; D: .; V: TRBV27; J: TRBJ1-2; CDR3: CASSPVRQGHGYTF; DNA: TGTGCCAGCAGTCCCGTTCGTCAGGGGCATGGCTACACCTTC
size: .; D: .; V: TRBV30; J: TRBJ2-7; CDR3: CAWSVLLVHEQYF; DNA: TGTGCCTGGAGTGTACTACTAGTACACGAGCAGTACTTC
size: .; D: .; V: TRBV2; J: TRBJ1-3; CDR3: CASSGAGPGNTIYF; DNA: TGTGCCAGCAGTGGGGCCGGACCTGGAAACACCATATATTTT
size: .; D: TRBD2; V: TRBV7-2; J: TRBJ2-3; CDR3: CASSRGLVSTVSTDTQYF; DNA: TGTGCCAGCAGCCGGGGACTAGTCTCCACCGTTAGCACAGATACGCAGTATTTT
size: .; D: .; V: TRBV28; J: TRBJ1-2; CDR3: CASRRGGSNYGYTF; DNA: TGTGCCAGCAGGAGGGGGGGATCGAACTATGGCTACACCTTC
size: .; D: .; V: TRBV28; J: TRBJ1-5; CDR3: CASSLWLGEGQPQHF; DNA: TGTGCCAGCAGTTTATGGCTCGGGGAAGGTCAGCCCCAGCATTTT
size: .; D: TRBD1; V: TRBV28; J: TRBJ1-2; CDR3: CASSLLQGERWGYTF; DNA: TGTGCCAGCAGTTTACTTCAGGGGGAGCGCTGGGGCTACACCTTC
size: .; D: TRBD1; V: TRBV28; J: TRBJ1-2; CDR3: CAISRGLNYGYTF; DNA: TGTGCCATCTCGAGGGGGCTGAACTATGGCTACACCTTC
size: .; D: .; V: TRBV7-3; J: TRBJ2-1; CDR3: CASSLLGARNNEQFF; DNA: TGTGCCAGCAGCTTATTAGGGGCTCGGAACAATGAGCAGTTCTTC
size: .; D: .; V: TRBV6-6; J: TRBJ1-5; CDR3: CASSPPGPSNQPQHF; DNA: TGTGCCAGCAGCCCTCCAGGTCCTAGCAATCAGCCCCAGCATTTT
size: .; D: TRBD1; V: TRBV18; J: TRBJ1-6; CDR3: CASSPDRGNNSPLHF; DNA: TGTGCCAGCTCACCAGACAGGGGTAACAATTCACCCCTCCACTTT
size: .; D: .; V: TRBV24-1; J: TRBJ2-5; CDR3: CATRAVWETQYF; DNA: TGTGCCACCAGGGCGGTGTGGGAGACCCAGTACTTC
size: .; D: .; V: TRBV28; J: TRBJ1-4; CDR3: CASSGTGRGEKLFF; DNA: TGTGCCAGCAGTGGGACGGGTAGGGGTGAAAAACTGTTTTTT
size: .; D: .; V: TRBV19; J: TRBJ1-3; CDR3: CASRRDQDSGNTIYF; DNA: TGTGCCAGTAGACGGGACCAAGACTCTGGAAACACCATATATTTT
size: .; D: TRBD1; V: TRBV2; J: TRBJ1-5; CDR3: CASSETGEFQPQHF; DNA: TGTGCCAGCAGTGAGACAGGGGAATTTCAGCCCCAGCATTTT
size: .; D: .; V: TRBV29-1; J: TRBJ1-1; CDR3: CSVERRLNTEAFF; DNA: TGCAGCGTTGAAAGGAGACTGAACACTGAAGCTTTCTTT
size: .; D: TRBD1; V: TRBV6-4; J: TRBJ2-3; CDR3: CASRAGTGGPDTQYF; DNA: TGTGCCAGCAGAGCCGGGACAGGGGGCCCAGATACGCAGTATTTT
size: .; D: .; V: TRBV19; J: TRBJ1-3; CDR3: CASSTGRALSGNTIYF; DNA: TGTGCCAGTAGTACCGGGAGGGCACTCTCTGGAAACACCATATATTTT
size: once; D: .; V: TRBV5-4; J: TRBJ2-7; CDR3: CASSLYYEQYF; DNA: TGTGCCAGCAGCCTATACTACGAGCAGTACTTC
size: .; D: .; V: TRBV18; J: TRBJ2-6; CDR3: CASSPDLSGANVLTF; DNA: TGTGCCAGCTCGCCAGACCTCTCTGGGGCCAACGTCCTGACTTTC
size: many; D: .; V: TRBV27; J: TRBJ1-6; CDR3: CASRFSLVHNSPLHF; DNA: TGTGCCAGCCGATTCTCCCTGGTCCACAATTCACCCCTCCACTTT
size: .; D: .; V: TRBV7-9; J: TRBJ1-2; CDR3: CASSPSHYGYTF; DNA: TGTGCCAGCAGCCCGAGCCACTATGGCTACACCTTC
size: once; D: .; V: TRBV28; J: TRBJ1-2; CDR3: CASSFSGDYYGYTF; DNA: TGTGCCAGCAGTTTCTCAGGGGATTACTATGGCTACACCTTC
size: .; D: TRBD1; V: TRBV5-4; J: TRBJ1-4; CDR3: CASSLGDRGGYEKLFF; DNA: TGTGCCAGCAGCTTGGGGGACAGGGGTGGATATGAAAAACTGTTTTTT
size: .; D: .; V: TRBV24-1; J: TRBJ2-3; CDR3: CATSGGFVTDTQYF; DNA: TGTGCCACCAGTGGGGGGTTCGTTACAGATACGCAGTATTTT